One sample yielded the 3 T cell receptor beta chains listed below, sequenced in a study of shared T cell receptors in the human thymus. TCRdb keeps only in-frame clones here, not all; method: immunoSEQ multiplex PCR. Of about 660,000 clones listed, approximately 87% are singletons. This sample was shared with a second study, whose subject was human thymus T cells.

Input material: thymocytes. The source of these receptors is a boy in the first two years of life with a congenital heart defect.

The gene calls are TRBV25-1 and TRBJ1-5, with TRBD1 identical over 8 bases. The CDR3 has 14 residues. The V gene end was trimmed by 3 bases and the J gene end by 9 bases; junction bases not matched to a gene: 7. The germline CDR1 and CDR2 sequences are MGHDK and SYGVNS. CDR3 sequence: CASSDPRGRGPQHF. Here the CDR3 DNA reads TGTGCCAGCAGTGACCCCAGGGGGCGAGGGCCCCAGCATTTT.

This chain uses TRBV5-4 with TRBJ2-7; possibly TRBD2 for D (5 bases). Germline V CDR1 and CDR2: SGHNT, YYREEE (reference sequence). Trimming pared 4 bases from V and 2 bases from J, leaving 13 bases between. The CDR3 sequence is 14 residues long. The CDR3 is CASSPGLTPYEQYF. DNA for the CDR3: TGTGCCAGCAGCCCCGGACTTACCCCCTACGAGCAGTACTTC.

The chain joins TRBV5-1 to TRBJ2-3; the D is unclear. The V gene lost 6 bases and the J gene lost 7 bases, with 21 bases spanning the gap. The CDR3 has 15 residues. CDR1 is SGHRS, CDR2 YFSETQ, per germline. This CDR3 is CASTDERFRSHTQYF. The CDR3 DNA reads as TGCGCCAGCACCGATGAGAGGTTTCGTAGTCATACGCAGTATTTT.